This T cell receptor beta chain was sequenced for a study of regulatory T cells in long-lasting Graves disease. General observations from the study: Patients with persistent disease shared 2,900 or so public clonotypes, outpacing the approximately 920 shared by new patients.

Turning to this clonotype: Its antigen is unknown.

Described time point: newly diagnosed GD, antithyroid drugs for less than 3 months. The TCR library used RNA extracted from PBMCs. Germline V gene sequence: CDR1 SGHAT, CDR2 FQNNGV. This CDR3 is 13 amino acids long. Trimming took 2 bases from V and 7 from J, leaving 9 bases between them. Through Arm-PCR of CDR3 regions and iRepertoire HTBI primers, TCR beta libraries were built. In the original workflow: Samples jointly harbored 62 TRBV and about 14 TRBJ segments. TCRdb reprocessed the multiplex PCR reads with MiXCR, giving one entry per CDR3 protein. Here the V and J calls rest on TCRdb's processing, not on the authors' analysis. The table has hundreds of thousands of distinct CDR3 sequences, roughly 12% seen once; the top ten hold roughly a tenth. The sample was also linked to a second study, of T cells in Graves' hyperthyroidism and ophthalmopathy. From that study: Patients with ophthalmopathy were separated from those with stable hyperthyroidism by a 13 V-J model.

This TCR was recovered from a man younger than 40 with Graves disease. This specimen consisted of peripheral blood mononuclear cells (PBMCs), obtained at new diagnosis, from a patient treated with antithyroid drugs. The rearrangement joins TRBV11-2 to TRBJ2-1; tentative D call: TRBD1 (6 bases). The CDR3 DNA follows: TGTGCCAGCAGCTTATTGAGGGGGAATGAGCAGTTCTTC. Translating it yields CASSLLRGNEQFF.